This T cell receptor beta chain was recorded in a study of T cell changes during pregnancy in multiple sclerosis. With V trimmed by 5 bases and J by 1 base, 8 bases remained unmatched. CDR3 length equals 15 residues. Germline V CDR1 and CDR2: SGHDT, YYEEEE. This clone was seen only once. Only in-frame clones appear in the TCRdb table, and some are missing; sequencing was by immunoSEQ multiplex PCR. The sample consists of about 40,000 clones, roughly 90% of them appearing once. The sequencing used CD4+ T cells from peripheral blood mononuclear cells, collected in the third trimester of pregnancy. This chain links TRBV5-6 with TRBJ2-7; 8 bases line up with TRBD1. The TCR originated in a female donor with multiple sclerosis, enrolled in a pregnancy study. CDR3 nucleotide sequence: TGTGCCAGCAGGGCAACAGGGGGGATGTCCTACGAGCAGTACTTC. Translated, it gives CASRATGGMSYEQYF.